Each of the 16 T cell receptor beta chains below was sequenced from the same sample in a study of TIL therapy for anti-PD-1-resistant metastatic lung cancer. Stated time point: pre-treatment sample, taken before nivolumab and TIL therapy. The tumor samples were excised metastases, mostly pleural nodules or supraclavicular lymph nodes. The libraries were made with immunoSEQ v3. Clones were read by immunoSEQ multiplex PCR, and TCRdb kept only the in-frame ones, dropping some. This table has about 100,000 clones, about three fifths appearing once. The specimen comprised tumor tissue, sampled at baseline. These receptor sequences come from a person between 25 and 79 years old with non-small cell lung cancer.

CDR3 in amino acids: CASTGGVGTEAFF. CDR3 bases: TGTGCCTCCACAGGGGGGGTAGGCACTGAAGCTTTCTTT. V and J are TRBV30 and TRBJ1-1, with 8 bases fitting TRBD1. Germline CDR1 reads GTSNPN; CDR2 reads SVGIG (reference sequence). This CDR3 contains 13 residues. V was clipped by 7 bases and J by 4 bases; unmatched bases: 8.

J is TRBJ2-5 and V is TRBV3-1 (or the pseudogene TRBV3-2); no firm D call. The CDR3 runs to 10 residues. Trimming pared 8 bases from V and 5 bases from J, leaving 6 bases between. Germline CDR1 is LGHDT and CDR2 is YNNKEL (reference sequence). The CDR3 bases are TGTGCCAGCGCGCGGGAGACCCAGTACTTC. Its protein is CASARETQYF.

This chain uses TRBV18 with TRBJ2-7, with D unclear. V was clipped by 1 base and J by 1 base, with 2 bases between them. Germline values: CDR1 KGHSH, CDR2 LQKENI. The CDR3 spans 12 residues. DNA of the CDR3: TGTGCCAGCTCACCACGATCCTACGAGCAGTACTTC. Protein sequence: CASSPRSYEQYF.

The chain carries TRBV11-2 and TRBJ1-4; D unresolved. V lost 5 bases and J lost 4, with 5 bases in between. CDR3 length: 12 amino acids. Germline lookup yields CDR1 SGHAT and CDR2 FQNNGV. As DNA, the CDR3 is TGTGCCAGCAGCGCGGATAATGAAAAACTGTTTTTT. Amino acids: CASSADNEKLFF.

This clone has only one observation. V and J are TRBV7-2 and TRBJ2-6; TRBD2 aligns across 16 bases. Trimming removed 5 bases from V and 2 bases from J; junction bases left unmatched: 3. CDR3 size: 18 residues. Germline V gene data show CDR1 as SGHTA and CDR2 as FQGNSA. The CDR3 sequence: CASSRGTSGGAGANVLTF. The DNA for the CDR3 is TGTGCCAGCAGCCGTGGGACTAGCGGGGGGGCTGGGGCCAACGTCCTGACTTTC.

V gene TRBV6-7 combines with J gene TRBJ1-4; D is possibly TRBD1 (5 bases). TRBV6-7 is classed as an ORF, of uncertain function. The V gene lost 7 bases and the J gene lost 4 bases, with 10 bases spanning the gap. This CDR3 comprises 13 residues. CDR3 in amino acids: CASTHGHNEKLFF. The CDR3 DNA sequence: TGTGCCAGCACTCACGGACATAATGAAAAACTGTTTTTT.

The chain uses TRBV4-2 and TRBJ1-3; D not certain. Trimming stripped 0 bases from V and 0 bases from J, with 9 bases between. Germline CDR1 LGHNA, CDR2 YNFKEQ. The CDR3 totals 16 residues. This CDR3 reads CASSQDWWDSGNTIYF. CDR3 nucleotide sequence: TGTGCCAGCAGCCAAGATTGGTGGGACTCTGGAAACACCATATATTTT.

The chain carries TRBV7-2 and TRBJ2-6; unclear D gene. Germline CDR1 and CDR2: SGHTA and FQGNSA. V lost 5 bases, J lost 2 bases, and 4 bases lay in between. The CDR3 contains 13 residues. The CDR3 nucleotides are TGTGCCAGCAGCCCGGCTGGGGCCAACGTCCTGACTTTC. Translation: CASSPAGANVLTF.

The rearrangement joins TRBV7-8 to TRBJ2-7, with 11 nucleotides matching TRBD2. Unmatched junction bases numbered 1, after V lost 8 bases and J lost 1 base. Germline values: CDR1 SGHVS, CDR2 FQNEAQ. The CDR3 loop spans 13 amino acids. CDR3 DNA: TGTGCCAGCTTAGCGGGAGGGTCCTACGAGCAGTACTTC. It encodes CASLAGGSYEQYF.

The chain recombines TRBV3-1 (or the pseudogene TRBV3-2) with TRBJ1-4; tentative D call: TRBD1 (5 bases). The CDR3 loop spans 12 amino acids. Trimming took 0 bases from V and 11 from J, leaving 7 bases between them. Germline assignment: CDR1 LGHDT and CDR2 YNNKEL (reference sequence). The DNA of the CDR3 is TGTGCCAGCAGCCAAGACGGGGGGAAACTGTTTTTT. Its protein is CASSQDGGKLFF.

This clone was detected once. The rearrangement links TRBV28 to TRBJ2-1; D not certain. The CDR3 sequence is 12 residues long. Germline-derived CDR1 and CDR2 are MDHEN and SYDVKM. Trimming removed 3 bases at V and 4 bases at J, with 4 bases between. CDR3 DNA sequence: TGTGCCAGCAGTTTGAAGTACAATGAGCAGTTCTTC. Amino acid sequence: CASSLKYNEQFF.

This clone was counted only a few times. CDR3 loop: CASSYWYGASETQYF. CDR3 DNA sequence: TGTGCCAGCAGTTACTGGTACGGGGCCTCAGAGACCCAGTACTTC. This chain uses TRBV5-5 with TRBJ2-5; possibly TRBD1 or TRBD2 for D (5 bases each). V lost 5 bases and J lost 4, with 18 bases in between. Germline V gene sequence: CDR1 SGHKS, CDR2 YYEKEE (reference sequence). The CDR3 is 15 residues long.

The chain links TRBV5-4 to TRBJ2-2; no definite D call. The CDR3 covers 15 residues. Trimming stripped 0 bases from V and 6 bases from J, with 12 bases between. Germline V gene sequence: CDR1 SGHNT, CDR2 YYREEE (reference sequence). The chain's CDR3 is CASSLDGQKSGELFF. The CDR3 nucleotides are TGTGCCAGCAGCTTGGATGGCCAAAAATCCGGGGAGCTGTTTTTT.

The J gene is TRBJ1-6, the V gene TRBV5-1; perhaps TRBD1 as D (6 bases). The CDR3 contains 14 residues. Germline V gene sequence: CDR1 SGHRS, CDR2 YFSETQ. V lost 5 bases and J 6 bases, leaving 12 bases between the germline ends. The CDR3 loop reads CASSSDRRNSPLHF. CDR3 DNA sequence: TGCGCCAGCAGTTCCGACAGGCGTAATTCACCCCTCCACTTT.

The J gene is TRBJ2-3, the V gene TRBV9; 7 bases agree with TRBD2. Germline values: CDR1 SGDLS, CDR2 YYNGEE. The junction had 7 bases not matched to a gene; V was cut back by 0 bases and J by 3 bases. This CDR3 is 16 amino acids long. CDR3 DNA: TGTGCCAGCAGCGTAGTCGGGACTACCCGTACAGATACGCAGTATTTT. This encodes CASSVVGTTRTDTQYF.

This sequence joins TRBV10-2 and TRBJ2-5, with TRBD2 identical over 8 bases. V trimming: 6 bases; J trimming: 3 bases; junction bases outside the gene matches: 9. The CDR3 spans 15 residues. CDR1 is WSHSY, CDR2 SAAADI, per germline. The chain's CDR3 is CASSAPIAGKETQYF. The DNA for the CDR3 is TGCGCCAGCAGCGCCCCCATAGCGGGAAAAGAGACCCAGTACTTC.